A selection of T cell receptor beta chains follows, all from one sample in a study of CD8+ T cells in alopecia areata. TCRdb's copy holds only in-frame clones and misses some; the assay was immunoSEQ multiplex PCR. This table holds hundreds of thousands of clones, 66% found once. This specimen was CD4+ T cells sorted from blood, taken at roughly week 45, from a patient treated with tofacitinib. These receptors originate from a human donor with alopecia areata. The CDR3 runs from the conserved cysteine through the conserved F or W. D genes are given only for firm matches. The size field is filled for only some rows; it gives once, few, many or a size class.

clone size: NA
D gene: NA
CDR3 length: 14
V gene: TRBV5-4
J gene: TRBJ2-2
CDR3 protein: CASSRGEPIGELFF
CDR3 DNA: TGTGCCAGCAGCAGGGGGGAGCCCATCGGGGAGCTGTTTTTT

clone size: NA
D gene: NA
CDR3 length: 16
V gene: TRBV11-2
J gene: TRBJ1-6
CDR3 protein: CASSFGRGAGDSPLHF
CDR3 DNA: TGTGCCAGCAGCTTCGGTCGGGGGGCGGGTGATTCACCCCTCCACTTT

clone size: NA
D gene: TRBD1
CDR3 length: 15
V gene: TRBV14
J gene: TRBJ1-6
CDR3 protein: CASSQGQGRNSPLHF
CDR3 DNA: TGTGCCAGCAGCCAGGGACAGGGGAGGAATTCACCCCTCCACTTT

clone size: NA
D gene: NA
CDR3 length: 15
V gene: TRBV5-6
J gene: TRBJ1-5
CDR3 protein: CASSLGQGSGQPQHF
CDR3 DNA: TGTGCCAGCAGCTTGGGTCAGGGTTCGGGGCAGCCCCAGCATTTT

clone size: few
D gene: TRBD2
CDR3 length: 14
V gene: TRBV29-1
J gene: TRBJ2-7
CDR3 protein: CSVDYSGGQSEQYF
CDR3 DNA: TGCAGCGTTGACTATTCGGGGGGGCAATCCGAGCAGTACTTC

clone size: once
D gene: TRBD1
CDR3 length: 20
V gene: TRBV23-1
J gene: TRBJ2-6
CDR3 protein: CASSQCTGGTSLSGANVLTF
CDR3 DNA: TGCGCCAGCAGTCAATGTACAGGGGGTACCTCTCTCTCTGGGGCCAACGTCCTGACTTTC

clone size: NA
D gene: TRBD2
CDR3 length: 14
V gene: TRBV7-2
J gene: TRBJ2-5
CDR3 protein: CASSNSGGAETQYF
CDR3 DNA: TGTGCCAGCAGCAATAGCGGGGGGGCAGAGACCCAGTACTTC

clone size: few
D gene: NA
CDR3 length: 19
V gene: TRBV19
J gene: TRBJ2-6
CDR3 protein: CASSLPGAPAFSGANVLTF
CDR3 DNA: TGTGCCAGTAGTCTCCCCGGGGCTCCCGCCTTCTCTGGGGCCAACGTCCTGACTTTC

clone size: NA
D gene: TRBD1
CDR3 length: 15
V gene: TRBV18
J gene: TRBJ2-7
CDR3 protein: CASSPGQGQSHEQYF
CDR3 DNA: TGTGCCAGCTCACCGGGACAGGGACAGTCCCACGAGCAGTACTTC

clone size: once
D gene: NA
CDR3 length: 15
V gene: TRBV19
J gene: TRBJ2-5
CDR3 protein: CASNSNIKPQETQYF
CDR3 DNA: TGTGCCAGTAATTCTAACATCAAGCCTCAAGAGACCCAGTACTTC

clone size: NA
D gene: NA
CDR3 length: 14
V gene: TRBV27
J gene: TRBJ1-5
CDR3 protein: CASSSQGRNQPQHF
CDR3 DNA: TGTGCCAGCAGTAGTCAGGGGCGCAATCAGCCCCAGCATTTT

clone size: NA
D gene: TRBD1
CDR3 length: 12
V gene: TRBV29-1
J gene: TRBJ1-1
CDR3 protein: CSAQGAGTEAFF
CDR3 DNA: TGCAGCGCCCAGGGGGCAGGTACTGAAGCTTTCTTT

clone size: once
D gene: NA
CDR3 length: 14
V gene: TRBV2
J gene: TRBJ1-2
CDR3 protein: CASSATQGRDGYTF
CDR3 DNA: TGTGCCAGCAGTGCCACTCAGGGGCGGGATGGCTACACCTTC

clone size: NA
D gene: NA
CDR3 length: 15
V gene: TRBV14
J gene: TRBJ1-6
CDR3 protein: CASSQDHRRNSPLHF
CDR3 DNA: TGTGCCAGCAGCCAAGATCACCGGAGGAATTCACCCCTCCACTTT

clone size: NA
D gene: TRBD1
CDR3 length: 16
V gene: TRBV5-1
J gene: TRBJ1-2
CDR3 protein: CASSLEGNTGGGGYTF
CDR3 DNA: TGCGCCAGCAGCTTGGAGGGCAATACAGGGGGAGGTGGCTACACCTTC

clone size: NA
D gene: NA
CDR3 length: 12
V gene: TRBV29-1
J gene: TRBJ2-3
CDR3 protein: CSVEIGADTQYF
CDR3 DNA: TGCAGCGTTGAGATCGGCGCAGATACGCAGTATTTT

clone size: NA
D gene: NA
CDR3 length: 14
V gene: TRBV10-2
J gene: TRBJ2-1
CDR3 protein: CASSGGETYNEQFF
CDR3 DNA: TGCGCCAGCAGTGGGGGAGAAACGTACAATGAGCAGTTCTTC

clone size: NA
D gene: TRBD1
CDR3 length: 16
V gene: TRBV7-2
J gene: TRBJ1-2
CDR3 protein: CASSLGAGGPIYGYTF
CDR3 DNA: TGTGCCAGCAGCTTAGGGGCAGGGGGCCCAATCTATGGCTACACCTTC

clone size: NA
D gene: TRBD1
CDR3 length: 14
V gene: TRBV30
J gene: TRBJ1-1
CDR3 protein: CAWSVLPGQGEAFF
CDR3 DNA: TGTGCCTGGAGTGTACTGCCCGGACAGGGGGAAGCTTTCTTT

clone size: NA
D gene: NA
CDR3 length: 11
V gene: TRBV29-1
J gene: TRBJ2-7
CDR3 protein: CSVGVGYEQYF
CDR3 DNA: TGCAGCGTCGGGGTTGGGTACGAGCAGTACTTC

clone size: NA
D gene: NA
CDR3 length: 15
V gene: TRBV7-2
J gene: TRBJ1-2
CDR3 protein: CASSIMDTERAGYTF
CDR3 DNA: TGTGCCAGCAGTATAATGGACACCGAAAGGGCTGGCTACACCTTC

clone size: NA
D gene: TRBD2
CDR3 length: 16
V gene: TRBV4-3
J gene: TRBJ2-7
CDR3 protein: CASSQEGRGDSYEQYF
CDR3 DNA: TGCGCCAGCAGCCAAGAGGGTCGGGGGGACTCCTACGAGCAGTACTTC

clone size: NA
D gene: NA
CDR3 length: 11
V gene: TRBV25-1
J gene: TRBJ2-1
CDR3 protein: CASSARNEQFF
CDR3 DNA: TGTGCCAGCAGTGCCCGTAATGAGCAGTTCTTC

clone size: many
D gene: TRBD1
CDR3 length: 16
V gene: TRBV7-2
J gene: TRBJ2-7
CDR3 protein: CASSSRSTGARYEQYF
CDR3 DNA: TGTGCCAGCAGCTCGCGATCAACAGGGGCCCGCTACGAGCAGTACTTC

clone size: NA
D gene: TRBD1
CDR3 length: 14
V gene: TRBV7-2
J gene: TRBJ1-1
CDR3 protein: CASSLDRVNTEAFF
CDR3 DNA: TGTGCCAGCAGCTTGGACAGGGTGAACACTGAAGCTTTCTTT

clone size: once
D gene: NA
CDR3 length: 15
V gene: TRBV4-1
J gene: TRBJ1-2
CDR3 protein: CASSQVKGSLGGYTF
CDR3 DNA: TGCGCCAGCAGCCAAGTAAAGGGAAGCCTAGGAGGCTACACCTTC

clone size: NA
D gene: TRBD1
CDR3 length: 13
V gene: TRBV29-1
J gene: TRBJ1-1
CDR3 protein: CSVGQGLNTEAFF
CDR3 DNA: TGCAGCGTTGGACAGGGATTGAACACTGAAGCTTTCTTT

clone size: NA
D gene: NA
CDR3 length: 17
V gene: TRBV5-1
J gene: TRBJ1-2
CDR3 protein: CASSLEGHLTFNYGYTF
CDR3 DNA: TGCGCCAGCAGCTTGGAGGGACATCTAACCTTTAACTATGGCTACACCTTC

clone size: few
D gene: NA
CDR3 length: 9
V gene: TRBV29-1
J gene: TRBJ1-2
CDR3 protein: CSSSPGYTF
CDR3 DNA: TGCAGCAGTTCCCCCGGCTACACCTTC

clone size: few
D gene: NA
CDR3 length: 16
V gene: TRBV27
J gene: TRBJ2-6
CDR3 protein: CASSLRSGQRANVLTF
CDR3 DNA: TGTGCCAGCAGTTTAAGGTCAGGGCAGAGGGCCAACGTCCTGACTTTC

clone size: few
D gene: TRBD1
CDR3 length: 14
V gene: TRBV2
J gene: TRBJ2-7
CDR3 protein: CASRRQGASYEQYF
CDR3 DNA: TGTGCCAGCAGGAGACAGGGGGCCTCCTACGAGCAGTACTTC

clone size: NA
D gene: NA
CDR3 length: 16
V gene: TRBV30
J gene: TRBJ2-5
CDR3 protein: CASLRDGIFYGETQYF
CDR3 DNA: TGTGCCTCCCTCCGGGACGGAATATTCTATGGAGAGACCCAGTACTTC

clone size: NA
D gene: NA
CDR3 length: 15
V gene: TRBV2
J gene: TRBJ1-2
CDR3 protein: CASSEALGRNYGYTF
CDR3 DNA: TGTGCCAGCAGTGAAGCGCTTGGCAGGAACTATGGCTACACCTTC

clone size: NA
D gene: NA
CDR3 length: 15
V gene: TRBV4-1
J gene: TRBJ2-1
CDR3 protein: CASSQDWLARDEQFF
CDR3 DNA: TGCGCCAGCAGCCAAGATTGGCTAGCACGGGATGAGCAGTTCTTC

clone size: once
D gene: NA
CDR3 length: 13
V gene: TRBV29-1
J gene: TRBJ2-5
CDR3 protein: CSVEDPLQETQYF
CDR3 DNA: TGCAGCGTTGAAGATCCCCTCCAAGAGACCCAGTACTTC

clone size: NA
D gene: NA
CDR3 length: 15
V gene: TRBV4-1
J gene: TRBJ1-1
CDR3 protein: CASSQDSGRDTEAFF
CDR3 DNA: TGCGCCAGCAGCCAAGATTCAGGGAGGGACACTGAAGCTTTCTTT

clone size: NA
D gene: NA
CDR3 length: 14
V gene: TRBV2
J gene: TRBJ1-5
CDR3 protein: CASSEVGNNQPQHF
CDR3 DNA: TGTGCCAGCAGTGAAGTCGGCAACAATCAGCCCCAGCATTTT

clone size: NA
D gene: NA
CDR3 length: 15
V gene: TRBV4-3
J gene: TRBJ2-3
CDR3 protein: CASSPSRGTTDTQYF
CDR3 DNA: TGCGCCAGCAGCCCTTCCAGGGGCACCACAGATACGCAGTATTTT

clone size: NA
D gene: NA
CDR3 length: 14
V gene: TRBV7-9
J gene: TRBJ2-2
CDR3 protein: CASSLGSSDGELFF
CDR3 DNA: TGTGCCAGCAGCTTAGGGTCTTCGGACGGGGAGCTGTTTTTT

clone size: NA
D gene: NA
CDR3 length: 18
V gene: TRBV4-3
J gene: TRBJ1-2
CDR3 protein: CASSQDLFLTGSTNGYTF
CDR3 DNA: TGCGCCAGCAGCCAAGACTTGTTTTTAACAGGGTCGACTAATGGCTACACCTTC

clone size: NA
D gene: NA
CDR3 length: 14
V gene: TRBV29-1
J gene: TRBJ2-7
CDR3 protein: CSVCLEPSSYEQYF
CDR3 DNA: TGCAGCGTTTGTCTGGAACCGAGCTCCTACGAGCAGTACTTC

clone size: NA
D gene: NA
CDR3 length: 13
V gene: TRBV29-1
J gene: TRBJ2-5
CDR3 protein: CSVLLGPAETQYF
CDR3 DNA: TGCAGCGTTTTACTCGGGCCAGCGGAGACCCAGTACTTC

clone size: NA
D gene: NA
CDR3 length: 17
V gene: TRBV5-1
J gene: TRBJ2-3
CDR3 protein: CASSGGQTGDRGDTQYF
CDR3 DNA: TGCGCCAGCAGCGGAGGACAGACGGGGGACCGAGGAGATACGCAGTATTTT

clone size: few
D gene: TRBD2
CDR3 length: 16
V gene: TRBV29-1
J gene: TRBJ2-1
CDR3 protein: CSVVNSGGNSYNEQFF
CDR3 DNA: TGCAGCGTTGTAAATAGCGGGGGGAACTCCTACAATGAGCAGTTCTTC

clone size: few
D gene: TRBD1
CDR3 length: 13
V gene: TRBV7-2
J gene: TRBJ1-2
CDR3 protein: CASSRQGVGGYTF
CDR3 DNA: TGTGCCAGCAGCCGACAGGGGGTGGGTGGCTACACCTTC

clone size: NA
D gene: NA
CDR3 length: 9
V gene: TRBV29-1
J gene: TRBJ1-1
CDR3 protein: CSVEGEAFF
CDR3 DNA: TGCAGCGTAGAGGGTGAAGCTTTCTTT

clone size: NA
D gene: NA
CDR3 length: 13
V gene: TRBV30
J gene: TRBJ2-2
CDR3 protein: CARTLGLTGELFF
CDR3 DNA: TGTGCCCGAACCCTCGGCTTAACCGGGGAGCTGTTTTTT

clone size: once
D gene: NA
CDR3 length: 15
V gene: TRBV5-6
J gene: TRBJ2-2
CDR3 protein: CASSLAGRSTGELFF
CDR3 DNA: TGTGCCAGCAGCTTGGCGGGACGGAGCACCGGGGAGCTGTTTTTT

clone size: NA
D gene: TRBD1
CDR3 length: 13
V gene: TRBV5-1
J gene: TRBJ2-7
CDR3 protein: CASSLGQGDEQYF
CDR3 DNA: TGCGCCAGCAGCTTAGGACAGGGGGACGAGCAGTACTTC

clone size: few
D gene: NA
CDR3 length: 11
V gene: TRBV6-5
J gene: TRBJ2-7
CDR3 protein: CASTEGVEQYF
CDR3 DNA: TGTGCCAGCACGGAGGGGGTCGAGCAGTACTTC

clone size: NA
D gene: NA
CDR3 length: 15
V gene: TRBV4-1
J gene: TRBJ2-1
CDR3 protein: CASSQDQGSYNEQFF
CDR3 DNA: TGCGCCAGCAGCCAAGATCAGGGATCATACAATGAGCAGTTCTTC

clone size: NA
D gene: TRBD2
CDR3 length: 15
V gene: TRBV10-3
J gene: TRBJ2-3
CDR3 protein: CAISVERGGSDTQYF
CDR3 DNA: TGTGCCATCAGTGTTGAGCGGGGGGGCTCGGATACGCAGTATTTT

clone size: NA
D gene: NA
CDR3 length: 14
V gene: TRBV23-1
J gene: TRBJ1-4
CDR3 protein: CASSPGMANEKLFF
CDR3 DNA: TGCGCCAGCAGTCCGGGGATGGCTAATGAAAAACTGTTTTTT

clone size: NA
D gene: NA
CDR3 length: 14
V gene: TRBV4-3
J gene: TRBJ1-1
CDR3 protein: CASSQGTMNTEAFF
CDR3 DNA: TGCGCCAGCAGCCAAGGAACTATGAACACTGAAGCTTTCTTT

clone size: few
D gene: NA
CDR3 length: 16
V gene: TRBV29-1
J gene: TRBJ2-1
CDR3 protein: CSVEEKPGDEDNEQFF
CDR3 DNA: TGCAGCGTTGAAGAAAAACCGGGGGACGAGGACAATGAGCAGTTCTTC

clone size: few
D gene: TRBD1
CDR3 length: 14
V gene: TRBV27
J gene: TRBJ1-2
CDR3 protein: CATKIGQGARGYTF
CDR3 DNA: TGTGCCACCAAGATCGGACAGGGGGCGCGTGGCTACACCTTC

clone size: NA
D gene: TRBD1
CDR3 length: 13
V gene: TRBV2
J gene: TRBJ2-7
CDR3 protein: CARGIPQGGEQYF
CDR3 DNA: TGTGCCAGGGGGATACCACAGGGGGGCGAGCAGTACTTC

clone size: few
D gene: NA
CDR3 length: 14
V gene: TRBV5-1
J gene: TRBJ2-2
CDR3 protein: CASTRATNTGELFF
CDR3 DNA: TGCGCCAGCACTCGGGCAACGAACACCGGGGAGCTGTTTTTT

clone size: NA
D gene: NA
CDR3 length: 13
V gene: TRBV29-1
J gene: TRBJ1-1
CDR3 protein: CSVEGTAVVEAFF
CDR3 DNA: TGCAGCGTTGAAGGGACAGCGGTAGTTGAAGCTTTCTTT

clone size: NA
D gene: NA
CDR3 length: 15
V gene: TRBV30
J gene: TRBJ2-2
CDR3 protein: CAWSSGVTHTGELFF
CDR3 DNA: TGTGCCTGGAGTTCGGGGGTGACCCACACCGGGGAGCTGTTTTTT